The clone carrying this TCR beta chain was observed a handful of times. Its antigen is currently unknown. This specimen comes from a study of molecular identifiers for immune sequencing clone quantification. In the study overall: Four of five RNA aliquots from approximately 20,000 or 100,000 naive CD8 T cells were sequenced. Points from the study as a whole: Shared barcodes on identical TCR molecules could underestimate the sizes of highly expanded clones. Clonotypes topping 20 RNA copies carried over 97% of effector molecules but under 1% of naive ones.

Trimming pared 9 bases from V and 9 bases from J, leaving 15 bases between. The length of the CDR3 is 12 residues. From germline, CDR1 is LNHDA and CDR2 SQIVND (reference sequence). For bulk TCR libraries, previously described methods and listed TCR primers were used. TCRdb re-called the PCR reads through MiXCR, storing one row per CDR3 protein. The sample lists around 460,000 distinct CDR3 sequences; around 23% were seen once. This receptor was obtained from a human donor in good health. Some libraries in this study had Jurkat cell RNA spiked in. The sequenced sample was naive CD8+ T cells from blood, with Jurkat cell RNA spiked in. Subset noted: FACS-sorted CD8+CD4-CCR7+CD45RA+ naive T cells. The chain has TRBV19 and TRBJ2-1; D may correspond to TRBD1 or TRBD2 (7 bases each). The CDR3 sequence: CASGLGGGEQFF. The CDR3 DNA reads TGTGCCAGCGGACTAGGGGGCGGTGAGCAGTTCTTC. Full variable domain (rest looked up from reference TRBV19 and TRBJ2-1): DGGITQSPKYLFRKEGQNVTLSCEQNLNHDAMYWYRQDPGQGLRLIYYSQIVNDFQKGDIAEGYSVSREKKESFPLTVTSAQKNPTAFYLCASGLGGGEQFFGPGTRLTVL.